The clone carrying this TCR beta chain turned up a few times. Its specificity is unknown. The data were taken from a study of beta chain features in type 1 diabetes. Points from the study as a whole: Significant though moderate, a shortening of TCRB CDR3s appeared in all four CD4+ subsets of Type 1 diabetes patients.

One heparinised blood draw, averaging about 100 mL, came from each donor. Naive, central memory, regulatory and stem cell-like memory cells within the CD4+ compartment were sorted using CD45RO/CCR7/CD25/CD127/CD95/CD27. Germline V gene sequence: CDR1 SGHRS, CDR2 YFSETQ. After removal of 7 bases from V and 1 base from J, the junction contained 4 bases not matched to a gene. CDR3 length: 14 amino acids. The whole isolated RNA underwent reverse transcription, so sequencing captured expressed TCRB transcripts. The protocol was immunoSEQ multiplex PCR, while the TCRdb copy is restricted to in-frame clones and leaves out a portion. Among 200,000 to 300,000 clones listed, about a fifth were seen once.

What was sequenced was naive CD4+ T cells from blood. V is TRBV5-1 and J is TRBJ2-3, with 9 bases that match TRBD2. The TCR sequence derives from a woman aged 40 to 55 with type 1 diabetes. The CDR3 nucleotides read TGCGCCAGCCAAGCGGGAGGTCGCACAGATACGCAGTATTTT. Its protein is CASQAGGRTDTQYF. Full variable domain (missing parts from reference TRBV5-1 and TRBJ2-3): KAGVTQTPRYLIKTRGQQVTLSCSPISGHRSVSWYQQTPGQGLQFLFEYFSETQRNKGNFPGRFSGRQFSNSRSEMNVSTLELGDSALYLCASQAGGRTDTQYFGPGTRLTVL.